This TCR beta chain was observed in a study of blood T cell repertoires in COVID-19. Profiled with immunoSEQ multiplex PCR; TCRdb holds only in-frame clones, not every one. Among 240,000 or so clones listed, around 87% were seen once. The V gene's germline CDR1 is SGHNT and CDR2 YYREEE (reference sequence). The junction had 4 bases not matched to a gene; V was cut back by 0 bases and J by 0 bases. The CDR3 sequence is 17 residues long. V gene TRBV5-4 combines with J gene TRBJ2-3; 10 positions match TRBD2. Input material: peripheral blood. The receptor comes from a man aged 60-69 years who had recovered from COVID-19. For the CDR3, the DNA is TGTGCCAGCAGCTTGGTAGCGGGGGGAACTAGCACAGATACGCAGTATTTT. Protein sequence: CASSLVAGGTSTDTQYF.